This is a list of T cell receptor beta chains from one sample in a study of neurological immune-mediated disorders. One entry per CDR3 protein results from TCRdb running MiXCR on the 5' RACE reads. This sample carries some 16,000 distinct CDR3 sequences, about 20% of them seen once, and the ten largest clones take about 23%. Material: PBMCs. Every receptor here comes from a middle-aged man in good health. CDR3s include the opening cysteine and the closing phenylalanine or tryptophan. A D gene is named only where the DNA matches it firmly. Some rows mark clone size as missing; the rest say once, few, many or name a class of expanded clone.

D: TRBD2
V: TRBV20-1
J: TRBJ2-3
size: NA
CDR3: CSASGSSGRWADTQYF
DNA: TGCAGTGCTAGTGGTTCAAGCGGGAGGTGGGCAGATACGCAGTATTTT

D: NA
V: TRBV20-1
J: TRBJ2-7
size: many
CDR3: CSAHHGGLYEQYF
DNA: TGCAGTGCACATCACGGGGGGCTCTACGAGCAGTACTTC

D: NA
V: TRBV11-2
J: TRBJ2-3
size: many
CDR3: CASSLAGYASTDTQYF
DNA: TGTGCCAGCAGCTTAGCGGGCTACGCTAGCACAGATACGCAGTATTTT

D: TRBD1
V: TRBV28
J: TRBJ2-7
size: medium-sized
CDR3: CASIGDSGDRDYEQYF
DNA: TGTGCCAGCATAGGGGACAGCGGGGACAGGGACTACGAGCAGTACTTC

D: NA
V: TRBV29-1
J: TRBJ2-7
size: many
CDR3: CSVVGDPTYEQYF
DNA: TGCAGCGTTGTCGGCGACCCCACCTACGAGCAGTACTTC

D: NA
V: TRBV7-2
J: TRBJ1-6
size: NA
CDR3: CASSLRSYNSPLHF
DNA: TGTGCCAGCAGCCTGAGGTCCTATAATTCACCCCTCCACTTT

D: NA
V: TRBV4-3
J: TRBJ2-7
size: many
CDR3: CASSQEVATSRSYEQYF
DNA: TGCGCCAGCAGCCAAGAAGTCGCCACTAGTCGATCCTACGAGCAGTACTTC

D: NA
V: TRBV5-6
J: TRBJ2-1
size: NA
CDR3: CASSLQGPQQFF
DNA: TGTGCCAGCAGCCTACAGGGCCCCCAGCAGTTCTTC

D: NA
V: TRBV24-1
J: TRBJ2-1
size: NA
CDR3: CATSGQNEQFF
DNA: TGTGCCACCAGTGGTCAAAATGAGCAGTTCTTC

D: NA
V: TRBV5-1
J: TRBJ1-1
size: NA
CDR3: CASSTPGLMNTEAFF
DNA: TGCGCCAGCAGCACACCGGGACTAATGAACACTGAAGCTTTCTTT

D: TRBD1
V: TRBV7-2
J: TRBJ2-6
size: many
CDR3: CASSRQGGSFGANVLTF
DNA: TGTGCCAGCAGCCGACAGGGGGGCTCGTTTGGGGCCAACGTCCTGACTTTC

D: NA
V: TRBV5-1
J: TRBJ2-7
size: NA
CDR3: CASSLGPGGSYEQYF
DNA: TGCGCCAGCAGCTTAGGCCCCGGAGGCTCCTACGAGCAGTACTTC

D: TRBD2
V: TRBV7-2
J: TRBJ2-2
size: many
CDR3: CASSPAGPRTGELFF
DNA: TGTGCCAGCAGCCCAGCGGGGCCTAGGACCGGGGAGCTGTTTTTT

D: TRBD2
V: TRBV20-1
J: TRBJ2-7
size: many
CDR3: CSARTSGRAEQYF
DNA: TGCAGTGCTAGGACTAGCGGGAGGGCCGAGCAGTACTTC

D: NA
V: TRBV6-2/TRBV6-3
J: TRBJ2-2
size: many
CDR3: CASNLIGGRGLNTGELFF
DNA: TGTGCCAGCAACCTAATAGGGGGGCGCGGGCTTAACACCGGGGAGCTGTTTTTT

D: NA
V: TRBV6-5
J: TRBJ2-5
size: NA
CDR3: CASSFSAIQETQYF
DNA: TGTGCCAGCAGTTTTTCAGCGATCCAAGAGACCCAGTACTTC

D: NA
V: TRBV7-9
J: TRBJ2-1
size: NA
CDR3: CASSSWRGPDTQFF
DNA: TGTGCCAGCAGCTCGTGGCGGGGGCCAGATACGCAGTTCTTC

D: NA
V: TRBV20-1
J: TRBJ2-3
size: medium-sized
CDR3: CSASSPPDTDTQYF
DNA: TGCAGTGCTAGTAGTCCTCCCGACACAGATACGCAGTATTTT

D: NA
V: TRBV7-7
J: TRBJ2-3
size: NA
CDR3: CASSLGSSSTDTQYF
DNA: TGTGCCAGCAGCTTGGGGTCTTCTAGCACAGATACGCAGTATTTT

D: NA
V: TRBV7-9
J: TRBJ2-3
size: many
CDR3: CASRSYLRGNTQYF
DNA: TGTGCCAGCAGATCCTATCTTAGGGGGAATACGCAGTATTTT